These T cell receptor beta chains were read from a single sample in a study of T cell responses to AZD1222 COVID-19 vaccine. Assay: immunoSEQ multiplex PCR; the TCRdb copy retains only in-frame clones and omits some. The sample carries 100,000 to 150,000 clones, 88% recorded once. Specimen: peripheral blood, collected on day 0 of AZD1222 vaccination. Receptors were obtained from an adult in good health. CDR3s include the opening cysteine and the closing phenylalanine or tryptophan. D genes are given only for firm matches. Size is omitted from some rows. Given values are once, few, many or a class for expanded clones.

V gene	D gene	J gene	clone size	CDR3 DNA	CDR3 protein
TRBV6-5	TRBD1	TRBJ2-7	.	TGTGCCATTGGGACAGACTACGAGCAGTACTTC	CAIGTDYEQYF
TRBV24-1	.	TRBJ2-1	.	TGTGCCACCAGTGGACCAGGGGTGAATGAGCAGTTCTTC	CATSGPGVNEQFF
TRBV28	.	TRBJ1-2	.	TGTGCCAGCAGCCGAGGGGGGGAGAACTATGGCTACACCTTC	CASSRGGENYGYTF
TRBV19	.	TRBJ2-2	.	TGTGCCAGTAGTATAAGGGGAAACACCGGGGAGCTGTTTTTT	CASSIRGNTGELFF
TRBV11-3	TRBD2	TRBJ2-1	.	TGTGCCAGCAGCTTAGGAGGTAGGCTAGCGGAGACGGATGAGCAGTTCTTC	CASSLGGRLAETDEQFF
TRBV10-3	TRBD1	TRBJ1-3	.	TGTGCCATCAGTGGGGACCGGGACAGGGAATATCCCTCTGGAAACACCATATATTTT	CAISGDRDREYPSGNTIYF
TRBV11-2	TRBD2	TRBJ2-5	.	TGTGCCAGCAACCGCCGACTAGCGAAGCAAGAGACCCAGTACTTC	CASNRRLAKQETQYF
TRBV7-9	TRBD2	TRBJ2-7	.	TGTGCCAGCAGCTCCCCTCAGGCGGGGGGGCAAGAGCAGTACTTC	CASSSPQAGGQEQYF
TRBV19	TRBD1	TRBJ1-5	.	TGTGCCAGTAGTATCCAGGGGGGTCAGCCCCAGCATTTT	CASSIQGGQPQHF
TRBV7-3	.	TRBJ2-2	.	TGTGCCAGCAGTCTCACACCCCCCGGGGAGCTGTTTTTT	CASSLTPPGELFF
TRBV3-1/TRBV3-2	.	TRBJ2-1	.	TGTGCCAGCAGCCCTGGATTAGCGGTGAGCTCCTACAATGAGCAGTTCTTC	CASSPGLAVSSYNEQFF
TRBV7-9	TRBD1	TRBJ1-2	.	TGTGCCAGCAGGAGGGACAGGGTTGGCTACACCTTC	CASRRDRVGYTF
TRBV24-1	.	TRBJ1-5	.	TGTGCCACCTCGGACACATCTAGCAATCAGCCCCAGCATTTT	CATSDTSSNQPQHF
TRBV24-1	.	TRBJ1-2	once	TGTGCCACCAGTGATAACAGGGTGCACTATGGCTACACCTTC	CATSDNRVHYGYTF
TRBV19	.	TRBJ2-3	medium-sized	TGTGCCAGTAGTATGACCCCCAGGGGAAGCACAGATACGCAGTATTTT	CASSMTPRGSTDTQYF
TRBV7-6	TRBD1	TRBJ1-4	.	TGTGCCAGCAGCCCCCTACAGGGGGCTGTAACTAATGAAAAACTGTTTTTT	CASSPLQGAVTNEKLFF
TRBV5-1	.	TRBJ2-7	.	TGCGCCAGCAGCTACCGGGACGGTGAGCAGTACTTC	CASSYRDGEQYF
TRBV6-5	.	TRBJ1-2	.	TGTGCCAGCAGTTCCTACCCCGGACAAACCTATGGCTACACCTTC	CASSSYPGQTYGYTF
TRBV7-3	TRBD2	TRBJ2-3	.	TGTGCCAGCAGCTTGGGACGGGATAGCGGGATAGGGGATACGCAGTATTTT	CASSLGRDSGIGDTQYF
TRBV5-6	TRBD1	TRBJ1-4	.	TGTGCCAGCAGCTCGACAGGGGAGGGAGAAAAACTGTTTTTT	CASSSTGEGEKLFF
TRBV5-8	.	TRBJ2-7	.	TGTGCCAGCAGCCGCTCCTACGAGCAGTACTTC	CASSRSYEQYF
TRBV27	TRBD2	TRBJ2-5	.	TGTGCCAGCAGAACGACTAGCGGGAGGGGGGTAGAGACCCAGTACTTC	CASRTTSGRGVETQYF
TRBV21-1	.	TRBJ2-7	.	TGTGCCAGCAGCAAATCACGGACCGCTGGGGTTAGTTGGAGCTCCTACGAGCAGTACTTC	CASSKSRTAGVSWSSYEQYF
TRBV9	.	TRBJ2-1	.	TGTGCCAGCAGCCGACCGGGACACTCGTACAATGAGCAGTTCTTC	CASSRPGHSYNEQFF
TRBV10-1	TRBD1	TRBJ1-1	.	TGCGCCAGCAGTGAGTCCGGGACAGGGGTTACTGAAGCTTTCTTT	CASSESGTGVTEAFF
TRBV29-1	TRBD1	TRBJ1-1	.	TGCAGCGTTGAGGGACAGTCGAACACTGAAGCTTTCTTT	CSVEGQSNTEAFF
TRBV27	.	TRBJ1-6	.	TGTGCCAGCAGTCGGGATCCTTATAATTCACCCCTCCACTTT	CASSRDPYNSPLHF
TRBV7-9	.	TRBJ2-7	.	TGTGCCAGCAGCTTAGCGAGCAATGCCCCTTACGAGCAGTACTTC	CASSLASNAPYEQYF
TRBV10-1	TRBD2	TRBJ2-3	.	TGCGCCAGCAGTGAGTCGAGGACTAGCGGGAGCACAGATACGCAGTATTTT	CASSESRTSGSTDTQYF
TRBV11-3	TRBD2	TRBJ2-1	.	TGTGCCAGCAGCTTAGATCCGACTAGCGGGTCCCCCTACAATGAGCAGTTCTTC	CASSLDPTSGSPYNEQFF
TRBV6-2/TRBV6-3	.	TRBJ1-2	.	TGTGCCAGCAGTTACTCGGCCCAGAACTATGGCTACACCTTC	CASSYSAQNYGYTF
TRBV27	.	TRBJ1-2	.	TGTGCCAGCAGTTTTGGAGGGGGCTATGGCTACACCTTC	CASSFGGGYGYTF
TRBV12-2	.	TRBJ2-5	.	.	CASRFATGTSGTLYQETQYF
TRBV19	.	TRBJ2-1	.	TGTGCCAGTAGCCCTCCTCTCTTC	CASSPPLF
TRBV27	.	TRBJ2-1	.	TGTGCCAGCAGTTACCGGGCCTACCCGGATAATGAGCAGTTCTTC	CASSYRAYPDNEQFF
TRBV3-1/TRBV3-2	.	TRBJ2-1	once	TGTGCCAGCAGCCGACAGCACAATGAGCAGTTCTTC	CASSRQHNEQFF